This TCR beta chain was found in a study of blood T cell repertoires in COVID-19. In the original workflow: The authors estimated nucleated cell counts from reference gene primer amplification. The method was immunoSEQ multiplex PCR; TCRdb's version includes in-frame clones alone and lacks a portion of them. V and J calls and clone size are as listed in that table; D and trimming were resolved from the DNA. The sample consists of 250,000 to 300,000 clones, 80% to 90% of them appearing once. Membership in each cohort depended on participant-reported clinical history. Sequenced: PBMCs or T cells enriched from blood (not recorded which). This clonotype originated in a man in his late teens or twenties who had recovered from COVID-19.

Here the CDR3 DNA reads TGCGCCAGCAGCTTGTCAGGGGGCCGTCAGCCCCAGCATTTT. Protein product: CASSLSGGRQPQHF. The chain has TRBV5-1 and TRBJ1-5, with 8 bases that match TRBD1. This CDR3 has 14 residues. CDR1 and CDR2 (germline): SGHRS, YFSETQ. J lost 6 bases, V lost 1 base, and 3 bases had no gene match.